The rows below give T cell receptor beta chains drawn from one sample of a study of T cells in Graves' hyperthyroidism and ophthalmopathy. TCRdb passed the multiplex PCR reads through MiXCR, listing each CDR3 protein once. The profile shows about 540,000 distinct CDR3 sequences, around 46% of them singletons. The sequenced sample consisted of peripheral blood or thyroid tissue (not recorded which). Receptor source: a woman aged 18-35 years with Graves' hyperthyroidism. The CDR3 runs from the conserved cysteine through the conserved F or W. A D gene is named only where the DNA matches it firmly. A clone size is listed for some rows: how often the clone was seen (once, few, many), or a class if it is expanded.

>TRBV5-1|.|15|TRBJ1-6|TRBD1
CASSFMDRVTSPLHF
TGCGCCAGCAGCTTCATGGACAGGGTTACTTCACCCCTCCACTTT
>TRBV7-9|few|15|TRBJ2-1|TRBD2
CASSSLAGPYNEQFF
TGTGCCAGCAGTTCCCTAGCGGGACCCTACAATGAGCAGTTCTTC
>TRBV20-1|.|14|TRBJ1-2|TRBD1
CSARSRDRGQGYTF
TGCAGTGCTAGATCCCGGGACAGGGGGCAAGGCTACACCTTC
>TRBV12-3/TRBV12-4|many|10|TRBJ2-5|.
CASSSHRVYF
TGTGCCAGCAGTTCTCACCGGGTCTACTTC
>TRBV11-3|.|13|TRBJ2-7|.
CVSSLEGGYEQYF
TGTGTCAGCAGCTTAGAGGGGGGATACGAGCAGTACTTC
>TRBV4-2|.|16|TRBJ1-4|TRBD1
CASSQEAGQYNEKLFF
TGTGCCAGCAGCCAGGAAGCGGGACAGTATAATGAAAAACTGTTTTTT
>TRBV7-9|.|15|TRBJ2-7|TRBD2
CASSVSLAGLYEQYF
TGTGCCAGCAGCGTCTCACTAGCGGGGCTCTACGAGCAGTACTTC
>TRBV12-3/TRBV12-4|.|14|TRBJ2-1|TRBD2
CASTAGGRIDEQFF
TGTGCCAGCACTGCTGGCGGGAGGATCGATGAGCAGTTCTTC
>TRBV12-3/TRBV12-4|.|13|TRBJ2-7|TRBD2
CASSSGTSGEQYF
TGTGCCAGCAGTTCCGGGACTAGCGGCGAGCAGTACTTC
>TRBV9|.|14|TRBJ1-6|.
CASSVEDSNSPLHF
TGTGCCAGCAGCGTTGAGGACAGTAATTCACCCCTCCACTTT
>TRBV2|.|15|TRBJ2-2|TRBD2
CASSEVGGDTGELFF
TGTGCCAGCAGTGAAGTCGGGGGGGACACCGGGGAGCTGTTTTTT
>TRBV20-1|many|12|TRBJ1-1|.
CSAPGVGTEAFF
TGCAGTGCTCCCGGCGTTGGGACTGAAGCTTTCTTT